This is a list of T cell receptor beta chains from one sample in a study of blood T cell repertoires in COVID-19. Generated by immunoSEQ multiplex PCR, the TCRdb table keeps only in-frame clones and is missing some. This table has approximately 150,000 clones, 87% appearing once. The sample comprised peripheral blood. All receptors derive from a human donor in a cohort sampled during active COVID-19. CDR3s include the opening cysteine and the closing phenylalanine or tryptophan. A D gene is named only where the DNA matches it firmly. For some rows the clone size is stated as once, few or many, or as a class when expanded; others skip it.

size	V	D	J	length	DNA	CDR3
-	TRBV6-2/TRBV6-3	TRBD2	TRBJ2-3	16	TGTGCCAGCAGTCACTTAGCGGGAAAAAGCACATATACGCAGTATTTT	CASSHLAGKSTYTQYF
-	TRBV7-9	TRBD1	TRBJ1-2	13	TGTGCCAGCAGCTCAGGGGACAGCGCTGGCTACACCTTC	CASSSGDSAGYTF
-	TRBV27	-	TRBJ2-5	15	TGTGCCAGCAGCGCCGCCGACGGGAGAGCTAAGACCCAGTACTTC	CASSAADGRAKTQYF
-	TRBV5-5	TRBD2	TRBJ2-3	14	TGTGCCAGCCGGACTAGCGGAATAGGGGATACGCAGTATTTT	CASRTSGIGDTQYF
-	TRBV2	TRBD1	TRBJ1-1	13	TGTGCCAGGATGACAGGGAGGAACACTGAAGCTTTCTTT	CARMTGRNTEAFF
-	TRBV7-3	-	TRBJ2-7	15	TGTGCCAGCAGCTTAACGGAGGCCGGACCCTACGAGCAGTACTTC	CASSLTEAGPYEQYF
-	TRBV5-1	TRBD1	TRBJ2-7	16	TGCGCCAGCAGCTTGCGACAGGGGGCATTATCCTACGAGCAGTACTTC	CASSLRQGALSYEQYF
-	TRBV19	-	TRBJ1-1	15	TGTGCCAGTAGTACCCGACGGGCAGGGAAGACTGAAGCTTTCTTT	CASSTRRAGKTEAFF
-	TRBV15	TRBD2	TRBJ2-5	15	TGTGCCACCGGGGGGGGATCCCTAGCGGGAGAGACCCAGTACTTC	CATGGGSLAGETQYF
-	TRBV3-1/TRBV3-2	-	TRBJ1-4	13	TGTGCCAGCAGCCAAGAGGGGAGGGGAAAACTGTTTTTT	CASSQEGRGKLFF
-	TRBV18	-	TRBJ2-3	15	TGTGCCAGCTCACCACAGGGACTGAGCACAGATACGCAGTATTTT	CASSPQGLSTDTQYF
few	TRBV6-1	TRBD1	TRBJ1-3	16	TGTGCCAGCAGTGAAGAAGGGGGCCGCTCTGGAAACACCATATATTTT	CASSEEGGRSGNTIYF
-	TRBV2	-	TRBJ2-1	14	TGTGCCAGCATTAGACAGGTCCTGGGAAATGAGCAGTTCTTC	CASIRQVLGNEQFF
-	TRBV21-1	-	TRBJ2-5	14	TGTGCCACCCGTAGCGGGAGAGGCAAAGAGACCCAGTACTTC	CATRSGRGKETQYF
-	TRBV11-3	TRBD2	TRBJ2-7	15	TGTGCCAGCAGCCTAGAGCGGGAGGGCCGTCTCGAGCAGTACTTC	CASSLEREGRLEQYF
once	TRBV19	-	TRBJ2-7	15	TGTGCCAGTAGTATCGGGCAGGGGAAGGTCTACGAGCAGTACTTC	CASSIGQGKVYEQYF